The 9 T cell receptor beta chains below were found in one sample sequenced in a study of T cell changes during pregnancy in multiple sclerosis. Sequencing was performed with immunoSEQ multiplex PCR; in TCRdb, only in-frame clones are kept and a portion is missing. The top ten clones hold about 2.5% of a sample with 84,000 or so clones, around 93% of them seen once. This specimen was peripheral blood, taken in the third trimester of pregnancy. The receptor set was obtained from a female donor with multiple sclerosis, enrolled in a pregnancy study.

The CDR3 nucleotides are TGTGCCAGCAGCACCCCCCGGGACAGGGGTTTAGAGACCCAGTACTTC. Translated: CASSTPRDRGLETQYF. The V and J genes are TRBV5-4 and TRBJ2-5; 10 bases align to TRBD1. The CDR3 contains 16 residues. The germline CDR1 and CDR2 sequences are SGHNT and YYREEE (reference sequence). V shed 4 bases, J shed 4 bases, and the junction held 10 bases outside the gene matches.

The chain employs TRBV7-8 and TRBJ1-2; 9 nucleotides match TRBD1. The germline V gene has CDR1 SGHVS and CDR2 FQNEAQ. There are 15 residues in the CDR3. V shed 3 bases, J shed 6 bases, and the junction held 8 bases outside the gene matches. The CDR3 DNA is TGTGCCAGCAGCTTTCCGGGACAGGGTAGAGATGGCTACACCTTC. Protein: CASSFPGQGRDGYTF.

In DNA form, the CDR3 reads TGTGCCTGGAGTGAGGGGGTAGGGCAGTACTTC. Translated: CAWSEGVGQYF. The chain recombines TRBV30 with TRBJ2-7; a weak D match, TRBD1 (6 bases). Germline lookup yields CDR1 GTSNPN and CDR2 SVGIG (reference sequence). The CDR3 is 11 amino acids. The V end was cut by 1 base, the J end by 9 bases, with 10 bases between. The full variable domain, its missing parts supplied by reference TRBV30 and TRBJ2-7, is SQTIHQWPATLVQPVGSPLSLECTVEGTSNPNLYWYRQAAGRGLQLLFYSVGIGQISSEVPQNLSASRPQDRQFILSSKKLLLSDSGFYLCAWSEGVGQYFGPGTRLTVT.

The gene calls are TRBV29-1 and TRBJ1-2, with a possible D match to TRBD1 (5 bases). V gave up 4 bases and J gave up 3 bases, with 24 bases separating them. The CDR3 is 17 amino acids. Germline V gene sequence: CDR1 SQVTM, CDR2 ANQGSEA. CDR3 coding DNA: TGCAGCGTTGTGCCTGTTGTAGGGGTTAGGTCGGACTATGGCTACACCTTC. This codes for CSVVPVVGVRSDYGYTF.

V usage is TRBV14 and J usage is TRBJ1-2; 8 bases fit TRBD1. From germline, CDR1 is SGHDN and CDR2 FVKESK. CDR3 length equals 15 residues. The V gene end was trimmed by 0 bases and the J gene end by 8 bases; junction bases not matched to a gene: 8. The CDR3 DNA reads as TGTGCCAGCAGCCAAGAACCCCGGACAGGGCAAGGCTACACCTTC. Encoded protein: CASSQEPRTGQGYTF.

This clone was counted a single time. This chain joins TRBV5-1 and TRBJ1-1, with D unclear. Germline CDR1 reads SGHRS; CDR2 reads YFSETQ. Trimming took off 1 base at V and 1 base at J, with 8 bases between the two ends. CDR3 length equals 14 residues. CDR3 sequence (DNA): TGCGCCAGCAGCTTGACACCCTCGAACACTGAAGCTTTCTTT. Translating it yields CASSLTPSNTEAFF.

V and J are TRBV25-1 and TRBJ1-2, with 10 nucleotides matching TRBD1. V shed 3 bases and J 7 bases; nucleotides not matched to a gene: 8. The CDR3 is made up of 15 amino acids. CDR1 and CDR2 from the germline V gene are MGHDK and SYGVNS. As DNA, the CDR3 is TGTGCCAGCAGTGATCCGGGACAGGGGTTTTCTGGCTACACCTTC. This sequence encodes CASSDPGQGFSGYTF.

This rearrangement joins TRBV5-1 to TRBJ1-3; TRBD1 aligns across 11 bases. The CDR3 consists of 19 residues. Germline V gene sequence: CDR1 SGHRS, CDR2 YFSETQ. V shed 4 bases and J 0 bases; nucleotides not matched to a gene: 12. CDR3 residues: CASSAYPGQGGSSGNTIYF. The CDR3, as DNA: TGCGCCAGCAGCGCCTATCCGGGACAGGGGGGGAGCTCTGGAAACACCATATATTTT.

This clone was observed a handful of times. The chain couples TRBV7-9 to TRBJ1-3; D ambiguous. CDR3 length equals 16 residues. V dropped 2 bases and J dropped 4 bases, with 15 bases sitting between them. The germline CDR1 and CDR2 sequences are SEHNR and FQNEAQ (reference sequence). The CDR3 here is CASSLTSGDRGNTIYF. DNA for the CDR3: TGTGCCAGCAGCTTAACATCCGGGGATCGGGGAAACACCATATATTTT.